This TCR beta chain was retrieved from a study of CD8+ T cells in alopecia areata. Following extraction, RNA underwent reverse transcription to cDNA, which served as the sequencing template. The table came from immunoSEQ multiplex PCR; TCRdb's copy has only in-frame clones and leaves some out. This table holds 120,000 to 150,000 clones, 62% found once. The trim removed 1 base at V and 4 bases at J, leaving 3 bases unmatched. In germline, CDR1 is SGHDN, CDR2 FVKESK. The CDR3 has 14 residues. Whole-study results and caveats: Higher clonality was seen in lesional scalp than in normal scalp, especially in alopecia totalis/universalis. Although TCR sharing was seen in mice, sharing across patients was less clear, possibly for HLA-related reasons. There were also resident alphabeta T cells of normal skin sequenced in scalp samples.

About this clone itself: As yet, its antigen is unknown.

This sequence was found in a human donor in good health. The chain uses TRBV14 and TRBJ2-7; the match to TRBD1 covers 8 bases. The sequenced sample consisted of CD8+ T cells sorted from blood. The chain's CDR3 is CASSQVQGAYEQYF. The DNA for the CDR3 is TGTGCCAGCAGCCAAGTTCAGGGGGCTTACGAGCAGTACTTC.